This entry lists 27 T cell receptor beta chains sequenced from one sample in a study of T cells after yellow fever vaccination (dated by TCRdb to between 2017 and 2020). The library was prepared using 5' RACE. The sequencer was an Illumina HiSeq 2500. The public reads were run again by TCRdb, first through fastp at Q25 and then through MiXCR, and only productive beta chains were kept. Rows with a matching CDR3 protein are joined into one entry that keeps the most common DNA and genes. For this sample the table gives roughly 340,000 distinct CDR3 sequences, of which 8.7% were detected only once. About 20% of the sample comes from the top ten. This specimen's treatment or condition label, per the study, means: live attenuated yellow fever vaccine strain. The sample here was PBMCs, taken on the day of the first yellow fever vaccination. The receptors here all came from a man aged 18-30 years who received the YFV17D yellow fever vaccine.

This clonotype occurred a few times. This rearrangement joins TRBV12-5 to TRBJ2-5; 13 bases are a match to TRBD2. The CDR3 has 18 residues. V shed 2 bases and J 2 bases; nucleotides not matched to a gene: 8. Germline CDR1 is LGHNT and CDR2 is FRNRAP. The CDR3 spells CASGLWTSGGREQETQYF. The CDR3 coding sequence is TGTGCTAGTGGTTTGTGGACTAGCGGGGGAAGGGAACAAGAGACCCAGTACTTC.

As for this clonotype: A read error is possible here, since a much larger clone lies one base away. The CDR3 loop is CASSLAYGASSYEPYV. The CDR3 DNA reads as TGCGCCAGCAGCTTGGCCTACGGGGCGAGCTCCTACGAGCCGTACGTC. The V and J genes are TRBV5-1 and TRBJ2-7, with D perhaps being TRBD1 or TRBD2 (5 bases each). This CDR3 region has 16 residues. Germline V gives CDR1 SGHRS, CDR2 YFSETQ.

The table lists this clonotype with many counts. The chain combines TRBV4-3 with TRBJ2-5, with D possibly TRBD2 on 6 matching bases. Germline CDR1 LGHNA, CDR2 YSLEER. Trimming took off 6 bases at V and 2 bases at J, with 10 bases between the two ends. CDR3 length: 13 amino acids. CDR3 nucleotide sequence: TGCGCCAGCAGTCTGACTAGTCAAGAGACCCAGTACTTC. This codes for CASSLTSQETQYF.

The chain combines TRBV14 with TRBJ2-7; weak D call: TRBD2 (5 bases). The CDR3 spans 15 residues. With 4 bases removed from V and 6 bases from J, the gap between germline ends came to 19 bases. Germline values: CDR1 SGHDN, CDR2 FVKESK. The chain's CDR3 is CASSPQDSPLFEQYF. The CDR3 DNA reads TGTGCCAGCAGCCCCCAGGACTCCCCTCTCTTCGAGCAGTACTTC.

This clonotype has a handful of counts. V gene TRBV7-9 combines with J gene TRBJ2-7; D perhaps matches TRBD1 (6 bases). The germline V gene encodes CDR1 SEHNR and CDR2 FQNEAQ (reference sequence). The CDR3 is made up of 13 amino acids. V gave up 9 bases and J gave up 6 bases, with 18 bases separating them. Written as DNA, the CDR3 is TGTGCCAGTTCCGGGACAATTTCTTCCGAGCAGTACTTC. It specifies CASSGTISSEQYF.

This clonotype was found a few times. The V and J genes are TRBV5-4 and TRBJ2-5; D may be TRBD2 (7 bases). With 0 bases removed from V and 3 bases from J, the gap between germline ends came to 12 bases. The CDR3 loop spans 15 amino acids. Germline V gene lookup returns CDR1 SGHNT and CDR2 YYREEE (reference sequence). DNA of the CDR3: TGTGCCAGCAGCTTGGAGGCGGGGGCGGAAGAGACCCAGTACTTC. It codes for CASSLEAGAEETQYF.

This clonotype has a handful of counts. The chain carries TRBV5-1 and TRBJ1-1; weak D call: TRBD1 (5 bases). This CDR3 has 14 residues. Germline CDR1 SGHRS, CDR2 YFSETQ. V lost 0 bases and J lost 5, with 11 bases in between. CDR3: CASSLAGGGTEAFF. CDR3 coding DNA: TGCGCCAGCAGCTTGGCCGGGGGTGGGACTGAAGCTTTCTTT. Drawing the rest from reference TRBV5-1 and TRBJ1-1, the complete variable domain is KAGVTQTPRYLIKTRGQQVTLSCSPISGHRSVSWYQQTPGQGLQFLFEYFSETQRNKGNFPGRFSGRQFSNSRSEMNVSTLELGDSALYLCASSLAGGGTEAFFGQGTRLTVV.

The table lists this clonotype with many counts. The chain couples TRBV5-1 to TRBJ1-1, with 7 bases fitting TRBD1. From germline, CDR1 is SGHRS and CDR2 YFSETQ. J was trimmed by 0 bases and V by 1 base; bases with no gene match: 3. This CDR3 spans 15 amino acids. CDR3 in DNA: TGCGCCAGCAGCTTGCTCGGGACAGTGAACACTGAAGCTTTCTTT. Translated, it gives CASSLLGTVNTEAFF.

This clonotype was detected only a few times. The chain employs TRBV24-1 and TRBJ2-3; 7 positions match TRBD1. The CDR3 runs 13 residues. The V segment lost 9 bases and the J segment 0 bases; nucleotides outside the gene matches: 2. CDR1 is KGHDR and CDR2 is SFDVKD in the germline V gene. The CDR3 loop reads CATGDSSTDTQYF. As DNA, the CDR3 is TGTGCCACCGGGGACAGTAGCACAGATACGCAGTATTTT.

On this clonotype: The junction departs from germline at one end; a sequencing error may be responsible. The rearrangement links TRBV20-1 to TRBJ2-1; 8 nucleotides align to TRBD2. The CDR3 consists of 13 residues. Germline V CDR1 and CDR2: DFQATT, SNEGSKA (reference sequence). The CDR3 region is CSVRLANYNEQFF. In DNA form, the CDR3 reads TGCAGTGTTAGACTAGCGAATTACAATGAGCAGTTCTTC.

This clonotype was seen many times. This chain links TRBV7-2 with TRBJ2-1; 14 bases match TRBD2. The length of the CDR3 is 14 residues. After removal of 5 bases from V and 8 bases from J, the junction contained 2 bases not matched to a gene. The germline gives CDR1 SGHTA, CDR2 FQGNSA. The DNA of the CDR3 is TGTGCCAGCAGCCCGGGACTAGCGGGGGATGAGCAGTTCTTC. This translates into CASSPGLAGDEQFF.

This clonotype was counted at least ten times. V gene TRBV5-1 combines with J gene TRBJ1-2; 7 bases fit TRBD1. Germline CDR1 SGHRS, CDR2 YFSETQ. The CDR3 is 15 amino acids. J gave up 4 bases and V 4 bases, and 10 bases lay outside the gene matches. In DNA, the CDR3 is TGCGCCAGCAGCGTGACAGGGTTGAAGAGCTATGGCTACACCTTC. As protein: CASSVTGLKSYGYTF.

This clonotype appeared many times. The rearrangement uses TRBV10-3 and TRBJ2-1; 8 nucleotides match TRBD2. The CDR3 is 14 amino acids. Germline-derived CDR1 and CDR2 are ENHRY and SYGVKD. V shed 6 bases, J shed 5 bases, and the junction held 6 bases outside the gene matches. CDR3 coding DNA: TGTGCCATCAGAGGGACTAGGGGAGACAATGAGCAGTTCTTC. Its protein is CAIRGTRGDNEQFF.

This clonotype was seen a handful of times. V is TRBV28 and J is TRBJ1-5, with D tentatively TRBD1 (5 bases). Per germline, CDR1 MDHEN and CDR2 SYDVKM. V lost 1 base to trimming and J lost 7 bases, with 14 bases between them. The CDR3 extends over 15 amino acids. CDR3: CASSLSPGLYQPQHF. The CDR3 nucleotides are TGTGCCAGCAGTTTATCCCCAGGGTTATACCAGCCCCAGCATTTT.

This clonotype has more than one count but fewer than ten. The chain's CDR3 is CASSLMSNQAHSPLHF. CDR3 nucleotides: TGCGCCAGCAGCTTGATGAGTAATCAGGCTCATTCACCCCTCCACTTT. The chain couples TRBV5-1 to TRBJ1-6; D is ambiguous. The V gene's germline CDR1 is SGHRS and CDR2 YFSETQ. The CDR3 extends over 16 amino acids. Trimming pared 1 base from V and 8 bases from J, leaving 16 bases between.

Only a few counts were recorded for this clonotype. The CDR3 nucleotides read TGTGCCAGCAGCTTAAACCCGAACCGAGGCTATGAAGCTTTCTTT. The encoded protein is CASSLNPNRGYEAFF. V usage is TRBV7-3 and J usage is TRBJ1-1; no definite D call. Germline V gives CDR1 SGHTA, CDR2 FQGTGA. The CDR3 runs to 15 residues. Between the trimmed V and J ends, which lost 1 base and 7 bases, there was a span of 16 bases.

This clonotype was seen more than once but under ten times. The chain carries TRBV4-3 and TRBJ2-3, with a tentative D call TRBD2 (5 bases). Germline V CDR1 and CDR2: LGHNA, YSLEER. Between the trimmed V and J ends, which lost 1 base and 0 bases, there was a span of 8 bases. The CDR3 contains 15 residues. The CDR3 spells CASSQGTQSTDTQYF. The CDR3 nucleotides are TGCGCCAGCAGCCAAGGGACTCAGAGCACAGATACGCAGTATTTT.

This clonotype was seen a handful of times. CDR3 sequence: CASSSPGGWGETQYF. CDR3 in DNA: TGTGCCAGCAGCTCCCCGGGGGGCTGGGGAGAGACCCAGTACTTC. The chain carries TRBV7-6 and TRBJ2-5; D is perhaps TRBD2 (7 bases). The CDR3 is 15 amino acids. CDR1 SGHVS and CDR2 FNYEAQ come from the germline V gene. V gave up 4 bases and J gave up 4 bases, with 16 bases separating them.

This sequence joins TRBV20-1 and TRBJ2-3; perhaps TRBD2 as D (6 bases). Germline V gene sequence: CDR1 DFQATT, CDR2 SNEGSKA (reference sequence). This CDR3 has 11 residues. In nucleotides, the CDR3 is TGCAGGCGGGCGGGGACGGATACGCAGTATTTT. This encodes CRRAGTDTQYF.

The chain combines TRBV5-4 with TRBJ1-4; D remains unclear. Looked up from germline, CDR1 is SGHNT and CDR2 is YYREEE (reference sequence). V lost 1 base and J lost 2, with 9 bases in between. The CDR3 sequence is 15 residues long. The CDR3 loop reads CASSLIGQTNEKLFF. In DNA form, the CDR3 reads TGTGCCAGCAGCTTGATTGGGCAGACTAATGAAAAACTGTTTTTT.

This clonotype was detected a few times. The chain carries TRBV20-1 and TRBJ1-2; 7 nucleotides match TRBD1. Germline V lookup: CDR1 DFQATT, CDR2 SNEGSKA (reference sequence). V gave up 2 bases and J gave up 4 bases; unmatched junction bases: 4. The CDR3 totals 13 residues. CDR3 coding DNA: TGCAGTGCTAGAAGACAGGGACTCTATGGCTACACCTTC. Translation gives CSARRQGLYGYTF.

The rearrangement joins TRBV4-1 to TRBJ2-1; 8 bases agree with TRBD2. The CDR3 length is 20 residues. The germline V gene has CDR1 MGHRA and CDR2 YSYEKL. V was clipped by 0 bases and J by 1 base; unmatched bases: 14. The CDR3 bases are TGCGCCAGCAGCCAAGATTACTCCCGGGTTTCGGGGGGGTCCTACAATGAGCAGTTCTTC. Its translation: CASSQDYSRVSGGSYNEQFF.

This chain uses TRBV11-2 with TRBJ2-7; 10 bases match TRBD1. J was trimmed by 3 bases and V by 5 bases; bases with no gene match: 10. The CDR3 totals 16 residues. CDR1 SGHAT and CDR2 FQNNGV come from the germline V gene. CDR3 region: CASSPLPGQGNYEQYF. CDR3 nucleotides: TGTGCCAGCAGCCCACTCCCGGGACAGGGGAACTACGAGCAGTACTTC.

This clonotype was counted a few times. V and J are TRBV9 and TRBJ1-1, with TRBD1 as a possible D gene (5 bases). The CDR3 totals 12 residues. Germline CDR1 SGDLS, CDR2 YYNGEE. V was pared by 3 bases and J by 7 bases, with 10 bases between. CDR3 in DNA: TGTGCCAGCAGCGGGACATCTTATGAAGCTTTCTTT. This codes for CASSGTSYEAFF.

The V and J genes are TRBV27 and TRBJ2-7; possible D gene TRBD2, 5 bases. The CDR3 has 14 amino acids. Looked up from germline, CDR1 is MNHEY and CDR2 is SMNVEV (reference sequence). V was cut by 3 bases and J by 3 bases, with 12 bases left in between. In DNA form, the CDR3 reads TGTGCCAGCAGTTTCGGGCAGAGGGTCTACGAGCAGTACTTC. Its protein product is CASSFGQRVYEQYF.

This clonotype was detected only a few times. The V and J genes are TRBV5-1 and TRBJ2-2; D gene ambiguous. This CDR3 is 12 amino acids long. V lost 1 base to trimming and J lost 6 bases, with 4 bases between them. Looked up from germline, CDR1 is SGHRS and CDR2 is YFSETQ. The CDR3 here is CASSLPSGELFF. The CDR3 DNA reads as TGCGCCAGCAGCTTGCCTTCCGGGGAGCTGTTTTTT.

The sample holds many counts of this clonotype. This rearrangement joins TRBV9 to TRBJ1-2, with 7 bases matching TRBD1. Germline loops: CDR1 SGDLS, CDR2 YYNGEE. V was clipped by 0 bases and J by 8 bases; unmatched bases: 10. The CDR3 is 15 residues long. CDR3: CASSVEGGGIVGYTF. The CDR3 DNA is TGTGCCAGCAGCGTAGAAGGAGGGGGCATCGTCGGCTACACCTTC.